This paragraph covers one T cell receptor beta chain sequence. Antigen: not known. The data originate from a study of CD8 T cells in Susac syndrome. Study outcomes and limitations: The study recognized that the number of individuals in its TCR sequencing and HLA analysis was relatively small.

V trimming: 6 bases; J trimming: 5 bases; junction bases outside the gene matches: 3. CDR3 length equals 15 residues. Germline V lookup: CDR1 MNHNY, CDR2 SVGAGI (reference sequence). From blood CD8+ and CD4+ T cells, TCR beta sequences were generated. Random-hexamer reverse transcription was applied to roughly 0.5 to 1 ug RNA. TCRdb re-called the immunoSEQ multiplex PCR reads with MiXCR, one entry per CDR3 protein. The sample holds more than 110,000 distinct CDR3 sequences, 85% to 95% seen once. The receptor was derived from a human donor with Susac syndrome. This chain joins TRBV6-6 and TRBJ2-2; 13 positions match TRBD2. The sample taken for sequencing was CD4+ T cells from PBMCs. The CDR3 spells CASSGTSGKTGELFF. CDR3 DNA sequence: TGTGCCAGCAGCGGGACTAGCGGGAAGACCGGGGAGCTGTTTTTT.